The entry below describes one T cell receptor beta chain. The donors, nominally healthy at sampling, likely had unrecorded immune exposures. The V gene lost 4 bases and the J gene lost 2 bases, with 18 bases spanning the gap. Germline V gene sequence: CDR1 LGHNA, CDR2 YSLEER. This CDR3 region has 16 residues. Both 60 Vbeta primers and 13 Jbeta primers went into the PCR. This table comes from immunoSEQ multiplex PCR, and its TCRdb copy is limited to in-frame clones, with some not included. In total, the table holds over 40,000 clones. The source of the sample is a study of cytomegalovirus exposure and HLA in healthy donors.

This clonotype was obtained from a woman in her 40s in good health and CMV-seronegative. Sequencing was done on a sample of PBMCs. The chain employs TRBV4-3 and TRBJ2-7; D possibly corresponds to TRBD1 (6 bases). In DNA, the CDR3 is TGCGCCAGCAGCCTACAGGGTCCTCCTTTCCCCTACGAGCAGTACTTC. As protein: CASSLQGPPFPYEQYF.